The rows below give T cell receptor beta chains drawn from one sample of a study of T-cell reconstitution after alpha-beta-depleted transplantation in children. MiXCR, applied by TCRdb to the PCR reads, yields one record per CDR3 protein. Of around 200,000 distinct CDR3 sequences listed, around 10% are singletons. This sample comprised PBMCs from the stem cell graft donor, obtained from the stem cell graft. The origin of the receptors is a human donor who donated a stem cell graft to a child with acute lymphoblastic leukemia. The CDR3 runs from the conserved cysteine through the conserved F or W. The order of the fields is J gene, V gene, CDR3 length, clone size, CDR3 protein. Clone size, where shown, is once, few, many, or a class for clones that have expanded.

j_gene: TRBJ1-1; v_gene: TRBV30; len: 15; abundance: .; CDR3aa: CAWAYTGTANTEAFF
j_gene: TRBJ1-2; v_gene: TRBV12-3/TRBV12-4; len: 12; abundance: few; CDR3aa: CASIGTNYGYTF
j_gene: TRBJ1-1; v_gene: TRBV20-1; len: 13; abundance: .; CDR3aa: CSASPTGGAYAFF
j_gene: TRBJ1-1; v_gene: TRBV5-1; len: 13; abundance: few; CDR3aa: CASSSGADTEAFF
j_gene: TRBJ2-4; v_gene: TRBV28; len: 16; abundance: .; CDR3aa: CASSPSMGGAKNIQYF
j_gene: TRBJ2-7; v_gene: TRBV10-3; len: 15; abundance: many; CDR3aa: CAISDPQGGAYEQYF
j_gene: TRBJ2-7; v_gene: TRBV5-1; len: 14; abundance: few; CDR3aa: CASSEKGQPYEQYF
j_gene: TRBJ1-5; v_gene: TRBV7-8; len: 15; abundance: few; CDR3aa: CASSLRSGLSQPQHF
j_gene: TRBJ2-3; v_gene: TRBV27; len: 15; abundance: .; CDR3aa: CASSFTSWGTDTQYF
j_gene: TRBJ2-6; v_gene: TRBV7-2; len: 18; abundance: many; CDR3aa: CASSLTGGAFTGANVLTF
j_gene: TRBJ2-5; v_gene: TRBV14; len: 14; abundance: .; CDR3aa: CASSQVIAGRTQYF
j_gene: TRBJ1-2; v_gene: TRBV7-2; len: 17; abundance: .; CDR3aa: CASSLATLMQGSYGYTF
j_gene: TRBJ2-7; v_gene: TRBV20-1; len: 14; abundance: many; CDR3aa: CSADRDRGLDEQYF
j_gene: TRBJ2-1; v_gene: TRBV9; len: 14; abundance: many; CDR3aa: CASSPSGVRGEQFF
j_gene: TRBJ2-7; v_gene: TRBV27; len: 16; abundance: many; CDR3aa: CASSDRGTGWSYEQYF
j_gene: TRBJ2-1; v_gene: TRBV4-3; len: 16; abundance: .; CDR3aa: CASSQDFQRGGREQFF
j_gene: TRBJ2-1; v_gene: TRBV10-1; len: 14; abundance: .; CDR3aa: CASSSRTGGNEQFF
j_gene: TRBJ1-2; v_gene: TRBV6-2/TRBV6-3; len: 12; abundance: many; CDR3aa: CASRSPDLGGDF
j_gene: TRBJ1-2; v_gene: TRBV11-3; len: 18; abundance: many; CDR3aa: CASSLGAATGEADYGYTF
j_gene: TRBJ1-2; v_gene: TRBV20-1; len: 17; abundance: few; CDR3aa: CSARPSTGFGQYYGYTF
j_gene: TRBJ1-2; v_gene: TRBV19; len: 14; abundance: .; CDR3aa: CASSDESSNYGYTF
j_gene: TRBJ1-1; v_gene: TRBV24-1; len: 17; abundance: few; CDR3aa: CATSDSEPGQGNTEAFF
j_gene: TRBJ1-5; v_gene: TRBV12-3/TRBV12-4; len: 14; abundance: many; CDR3aa: CASSSGTWAEPQHF
j_gene: TRBJ1-5; v_gene: TRBV7-8; len: 12; abundance: .; CDR3aa: CASSFKNQPQHF
j_gene: TRBJ2-7; v_gene: TRBV29-1; len: 15; abundance: few; CDR3aa: CSVRPGTGDPYEQYF
j_gene: TRBJ2-5; v_gene: TRBV20-1; len: 14; abundance: many; CDR3aa: CSARDGTRQETQYF
j_gene: TRBJ1-6; v_gene: TRBV2; len: 14; abundance: few; CDR3aa: CASSERGYNSPLHF
j_gene: TRBJ1-1; v_gene: TRBV20-1; len: 13; abundance: many; CDR3aa: CSAIFQINTEAFF
j_gene: TRBJ2-7; v_gene: TRBV5-1; len: 17; abundance: few; CDR3aa: CASSQEQGAGASYEQYF
j_gene: TRBJ1-5; v_gene: TRBV12-3/TRBV12-4; len: 15; abundance: .; CDR3aa: CASSFAGQGSQPQHF
j_gene: TRBJ1-5; v_gene: TRBV12-3/TRBV12-4; len: 16; abundance: many; CDR3aa: CASSWRSPDGNQPQHF
j_gene: TRBJ1-5; v_gene: TRBV19; len: 17; abundance: .; CDR3aa: CASSPSGQGASNQPQHF
j_gene: TRBJ1-5; v_gene: TRBV5-5; len: 15; abundance: .; CDR3aa: CASSLGVSRNQPQHF
j_gene: TRBJ2-3; v_gene: TRBV7-2; len: 14; abundance: medium-sized; CDR3aa: CASSSSGVSDTQYF
j_gene: TRBJ2-3; v_gene: TRBV5-1; len: 15; abundance: many; CDR3aa: CASSSYRTGADTQYF
j_gene: TRBJ2-5; v_gene: TRBV10-3; len: 14; abundance: .; CDR3aa: CAISDGEFWETQYF
j_gene: TRBJ2-3; v_gene: TRBV29-1; len: 11; abundance: many; CDR3aa: CSPLVTDTQYF
j_gene: TRBJ2-1; v_gene: TRBV20-1; len: 15; abundance: .; CDR3aa: CSAGGGGFGYNEQFF
j_gene: TRBJ2-7; v_gene: TRBV25-1; len: 13; abundance: .; CDR3aa: CASSWEETGEQYF
j_gene: TRBJ2-7; v_gene: TRBV19; len: 16; abundance: many; CDR3aa: CASSIFPGQGFYEQYF
j_gene: TRBJ2-1; v_gene: TRBV6-5; len: 17; abundance: many; CDR3aa: CASSYLLAGDPYNEQFF
j_gene: TRBJ1-3; v_gene: TRBV10-3; len: 16; abundance: .; CDR3aa: CAISASAGLSGNTIYF
j_gene: TRBJ2-7; v_gene: TRBV10-3; len: 13; abundance: .; CDR3aa: CAISAAGGYEQYF
j_gene: TRBJ1-1; v_gene: TRBV7-9; len: 13; abundance: many; CDR3aa: CASSARTVSEAFF
j_gene: TRBJ2-5; v_gene: TRBV14; len: 13; abundance: .; CDR3aa: CASSGRASETQYF